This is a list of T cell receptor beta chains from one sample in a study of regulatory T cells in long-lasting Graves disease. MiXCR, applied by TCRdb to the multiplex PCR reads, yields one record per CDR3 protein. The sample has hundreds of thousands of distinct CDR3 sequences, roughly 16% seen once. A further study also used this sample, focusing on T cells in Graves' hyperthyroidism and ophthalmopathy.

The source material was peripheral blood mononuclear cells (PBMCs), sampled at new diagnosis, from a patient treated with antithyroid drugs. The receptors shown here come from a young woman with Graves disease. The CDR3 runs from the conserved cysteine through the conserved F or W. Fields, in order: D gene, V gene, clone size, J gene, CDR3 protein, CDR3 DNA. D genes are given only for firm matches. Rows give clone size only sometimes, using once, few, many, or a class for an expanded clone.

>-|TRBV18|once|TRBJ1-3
CASSYQGSLSGNTIYF
TGTGCCAGCTCCTACCAAGGATCTCTCTCTGGAAACACCATATATTTT
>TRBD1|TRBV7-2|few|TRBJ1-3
CASSPTGARRNTIYF
TGTGCCAGCAGCCCAACAGGGGCAAGGAGAAACACCATATATTTT
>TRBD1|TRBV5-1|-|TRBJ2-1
CAGSTGGQGYNEQFF
TGCGCCGGCAGCACCGGGGGACAGGGGTACAATGAGCAGTTCTTC
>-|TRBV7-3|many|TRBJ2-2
CASSPGVDAGELFF
TGTGCCAGCAGCCCCGGGGTAGATGCCGGGGAGCTGTTTTTT
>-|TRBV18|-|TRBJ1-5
CASSPTPAQPQHF
TGTGCCAGCTCACCAACGCCGGCCCAGCCCCAGCATTTT
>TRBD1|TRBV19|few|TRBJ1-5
CASSIGLGRNGQGAQPQHF
TGTGCCAGTAGTATAGGTTTAGGGCGAAACGGACAGGGCGCTCAGCCCCAGCATTTT
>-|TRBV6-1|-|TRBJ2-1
CASRNEGGLPDEQFF
TGTGCCAGCAGAAACGAGGGGGGACTACCCGATGAGCAGTTCTTC
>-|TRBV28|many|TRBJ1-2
CASSFTGMADGYTF
TGTGCCAGCAGTTTCACCGGAATGGCGGATGGCTACACCTTC
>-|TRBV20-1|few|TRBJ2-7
CSAAPGLIYEQYF
TGCAGTGCTGCACCGGGCTTAATCTACGAGCAGTACTTC
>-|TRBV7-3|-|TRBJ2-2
CASNLLVGGTGELFF
TGTGCCAGCAACTTATTAGTGGGGGGCACCGGGGAGCTGTTTTTT
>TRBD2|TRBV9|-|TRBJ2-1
CASSGVAGVYNEQFF
TGTGCCAGCAGCGGTGTAGCGGGAGTCTACAATGAGCAGTTCTTC
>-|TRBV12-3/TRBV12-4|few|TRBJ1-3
CASSLPRNTIYF
TGTGCCAGCAGTCTGCCGAGAAACACCATATATTTT
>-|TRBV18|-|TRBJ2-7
CASGGTALQAPEQYF
TGTGCCAGCGGGGGGACAGCCCTACAAGCCCCCGAGCAGTACTTC
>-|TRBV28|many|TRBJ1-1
CASRVGRTGSTEAFF
TGTGCCAGCAGGGTAGGAAGGACCGGGTCAACTGAAGCTTTCTTT
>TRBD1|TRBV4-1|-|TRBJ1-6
CASSQGQGESPLHF
TGCGCCAGCAGCCAAGGACAGGGGGAATCACCCCTCCACTTT
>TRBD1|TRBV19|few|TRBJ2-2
CASRHDRVNTGELFF
TGTGCCAGTAGACACGACAGGGTTAACACCGGGGAGCTGTTTTTT
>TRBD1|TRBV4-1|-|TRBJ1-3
CASSQEGQLSGNTIYF
TGCGCCAGCAGCCAGGAGGGACAGCTCTCTGGAAACACCATATATTTT
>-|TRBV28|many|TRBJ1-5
CASSLLSGQNNQPQHF
TGTGCCAGCAGTTTACTCTCTGGACAGAACAATCAGCCCCAGCATTTT
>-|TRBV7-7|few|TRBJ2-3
CASSLGPRATDTQYF
TGTGCTAGCAGCTTAGGACCGAGGGCTACAGATACGCAGTATTTT
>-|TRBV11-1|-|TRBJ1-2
CASSQATGITYGYTF
TGTGCCAGCAGCCAAGCGACAGGTATAACCTATGGCTACACCTTC
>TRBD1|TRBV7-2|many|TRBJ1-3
CASSLSQGAGNTIYF
TGTGCCAGCAGCTTATCCCAGGGGGCGGGAAACACCATATATTTT
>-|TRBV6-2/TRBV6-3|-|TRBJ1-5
CASTHSGTISNQPQHF
TGTGCCAGCACCCATTCCGGTACGATTAGCAATCAGCCCCAGCATTTT
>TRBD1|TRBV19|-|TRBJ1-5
CATRGTGGNQPQHF
TGTGCCACCCGGGGGACAGGTGGCAATCAGCCCCAGCATTTT
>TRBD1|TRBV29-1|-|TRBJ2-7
CSVGTGLWDEQYF
TGCAGCGTAGGGACAGGGTTGTGGGACGAGCAGTACTTC
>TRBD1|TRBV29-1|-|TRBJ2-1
CGVGQESFNEQFF
TGCGGTGTAGGACAGGAGTCTTTCAATGAGCAGTTCTTC
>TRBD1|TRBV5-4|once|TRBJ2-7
CASSLSKGAGSYEQYF
TGTGCCAGCAGCTTGAGTAAGGGGGCAGGGTCCTACGAGCAGTACTTC
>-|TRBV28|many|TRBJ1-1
CASNQDGSMNTEAFF
TGTGCCAGCAATCAGGACGGGAGCATGAACACTGAAGCTTTCTTT
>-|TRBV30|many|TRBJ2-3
CASRTPGTHDRNTQYF
TGTGCCTCCCGTACCCCCGGGACTCACGACAGGAATACGCAGTATTTT
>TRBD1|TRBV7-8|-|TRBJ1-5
CASSLVTGEYSNQPQHF
TGTGCCAGCAGCTTAGTTACAGGGGAATATAGCAATCAGCCCCAGCATTTT
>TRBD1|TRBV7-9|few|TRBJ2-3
CASSAPTGTDSTDTQYF
TGTGCCAGCAGCGCCCCCACAGGGACAGATAGCACAGATACGCAGTATTTT
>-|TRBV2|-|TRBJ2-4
CASSPGTANYIQYF
TGTGCCAGCAGCCCAGGGACTGCAAATTACATTCAGTACTTC
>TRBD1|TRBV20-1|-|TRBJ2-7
CSARDPGQGTSYEQYF
TGCAGTGCTAGAGATCCTGGACAGGGGACGTCCTACGAGCAGTACTTC
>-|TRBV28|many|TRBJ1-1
CASMVSRRNTEAFF
TGTGCCAGCATGGTCAGCAGGAGGAACACTGAAGCTTTCTTT
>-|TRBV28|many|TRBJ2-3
CASSFEGSGTDTQYF
TGTGCCAGCAGTTTCGAGGGTAGCGGCACAGATACGCAGTATTTT
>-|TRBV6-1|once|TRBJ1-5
CASRADISQPQHF
TGTGCCAGCAGGGCAGACATATCTCAGCCCCAGCATTTT
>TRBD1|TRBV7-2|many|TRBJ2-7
CASSSSWGQVYEQYF
TGTGCCAGCAGCTCCTCCTGGGGACAGGTCTACGAGCAGTACTTC
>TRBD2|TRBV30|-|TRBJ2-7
CAYRAGGAQVGQYF
TGTGCCTACAGGGCGGGGGGGGCCCAAGTCGGGCAGTACTTC
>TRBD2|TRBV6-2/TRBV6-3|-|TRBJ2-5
CASSYSGGSQETQYF
TGTGCCAGCAGTTACTCAGGCGGGAGCCAAGAGACCCAGTACTTC
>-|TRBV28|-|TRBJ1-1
CANSLGAPRPEAFF
TGTGCCAACAGTTTAGGGGCGCCGCGGCCTGAAGCTTTCTTT
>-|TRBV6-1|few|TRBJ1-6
CASSGPFGSPLHF
TGTGCCAGCAGTGGGCCTTTTGGTTCACCCCTCCACTTT